This paragraph covers one T cell receptor beta chain sequence. This sample is part of a study of blood T cell repertoires in COVID-19. TCRdb's copy holds only in-frame clones and misses some; the assay was immunoSEQ multiplex PCR. Of roughly 330,000 clones in the sample, approximately 89% were seen once. Cohort 3 recovery required two negative PCRs, clearance, or symptom resolution. Trimming left V 5 bases short and J 5 bases short, with 19 bases between. Per germline, CDR1 SGHRS and CDR2 YFSETQ. The CDR3 is 15 residues long. V and J are TRBV5-1 and TRBJ2-5, with D tentatively TRBD2 (6 bases). This receptor was obtained from a man under 40 who had recovered from COVID-19. Source material: PBMCs or T cells enriched from blood (not recorded which). CDR3 loop: CASRGTRGVGETQYF. The CDR3 DNA is TGCGCCAGCAGAGGGACTCGTGGGGTCGGGGAGACCCAGTACTTC. Looking up the rest from reference TRBV5-1 and TRBJ2-5 gives the full variable domain: KAGVTQTPRYLIKTRGQQVTLSCSPISGHRSVSWYQQTPGQGLQFLFEYFSETQRNKGNFPGRFSGRQFSNSRSEMNVSTLELGDSALYLCASRGTRGVGETQYFGPGTRLLVL.